This TCR beta chain is from a study of blood T cell repertoires in COVID-19. Whole-study context: The analysed material was cDNA or gDNA that came from T cells, B-cell-depleted T cells, or PBMCs.

In the authors' methods: Nucleated cell counts were estimated from reference gene primer amplification. TCRdb keeps only in-frame clones here, not all; method: immunoSEQ multiplex PCR. That table furnishes V, J and clone size, whereas the DNA furnished D and trimming. The sample has 130,000 to 150,000 clones, around four fifths seen once; the top ten hold approximately 2.7%. Per germline, CDR1 LNHDA and CDR2 SQIVND (reference sequence). This CDR3 has 13 amino acids. The V and J ends lost 10 bases and 0 bases respectively, with 10 bases between them. V usage is TRBV19 and J usage is TRBJ2-1; D may be TRBD1 (6 bases). This clonotype originated in a woman aged 40 to 50 with active or convalescent COVID-19. Sequencing was done on a sample of peripheral blood. The CDR3 nucleotides are TGTGCCACAAAGACAGGCTCCTACAATGAGCAGTTCTTC. Its translation: CATKTGSYNEQFF.